This TCR beta chain emerged from a study of identical twins. Study-level points and caveats: Within cord blood, abundant beta clonotypes carried fewer insertions, but memory repertoires showed no such trend.

The V and J ends lost 1 base and 1 base, in that order; junction bases with no gene match: 8. The CDR3 is 17 residues long. Germline V gene lookup returns CDR1 SGHRS and CDR2 YFSETQ. This clonotype was counted ten times or more. Its antigen is not identified. Each CDR3 protein is one row after TCRdb ran MiXCR on the 5' RACE reads. The sample comprises approximately 600,000 distinct CDR3 sequences, around 7.5% of which are singletons, and roughly 1.5% rests with the top ten. This sample also appeared in a second study, on yellow fever vaccine responses in identical twins. In that study: Twins' vaccine T cell response reportedly gave the appearance of partial convergence and partial personalization.

This TCR derives from a woman in her late teens or twenties in good health. The material sequenced was PBMCs. V is TRBV5-1 and J is TRBJ2-1, with 7 bases lining up with TRBD1. The DNA of the CDR3 is TGCGCCAGCAGCTTGAGACAGGGCGCCTCTTCCTACAATGAGCAGTTCTTC. Protein: CASSLRQGASSYNEQFF.